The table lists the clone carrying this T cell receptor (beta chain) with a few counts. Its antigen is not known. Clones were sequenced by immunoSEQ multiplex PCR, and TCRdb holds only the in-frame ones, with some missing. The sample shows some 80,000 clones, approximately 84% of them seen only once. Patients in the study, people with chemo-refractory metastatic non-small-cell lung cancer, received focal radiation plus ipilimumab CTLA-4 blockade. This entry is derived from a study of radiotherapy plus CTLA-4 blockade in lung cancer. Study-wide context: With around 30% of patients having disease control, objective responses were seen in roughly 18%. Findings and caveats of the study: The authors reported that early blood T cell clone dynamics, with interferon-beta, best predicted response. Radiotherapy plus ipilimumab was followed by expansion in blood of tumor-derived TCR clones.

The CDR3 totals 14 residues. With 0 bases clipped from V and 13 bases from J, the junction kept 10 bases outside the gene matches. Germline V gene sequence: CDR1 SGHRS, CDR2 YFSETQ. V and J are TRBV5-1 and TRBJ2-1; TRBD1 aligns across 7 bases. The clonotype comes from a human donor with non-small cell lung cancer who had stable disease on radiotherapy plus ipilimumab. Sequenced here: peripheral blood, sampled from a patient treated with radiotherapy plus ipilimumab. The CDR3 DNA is TGCGCCAGCAGCTTGGCGTGGACAGGAGAAGAACAGTTCTTC. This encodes CASSLAWTGEEQFF. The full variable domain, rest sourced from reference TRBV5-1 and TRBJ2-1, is KAGVTQTPRYLIKTRGQQVTLSCSPISGHRSVSWYQQTPGQGLQFLFEYFSETQRNKGNFPGRFSGRQFSNSRSEMNVSTLELGDSALYLCASSLAWTGEEQFFGPGTRLTVL.